The entry that follows covers one TCR beta chain sequence. This entry belongs to a study of Ad26.COV2.S vaccination and SARS-CoV-2 variants. The ends were cut back, 2 bases at V and 2 bases at J, with 1 base in the middle. This CDR3 has 12 amino acids. CDR1 MDHEN and CDR2 SYDVKM come from the germline V gene. This sample's treatment: 15 to 20 received Ad26.COV2.S at low or high dose, single or two shots; several received placebo; per-sample allocation not given. Day 63 after the first vaccine or placebo injection was the time point for sampling. The table came from immunoSEQ multiplex PCR; TCRdb's copy has only in-frame clones and leaves some out. This sample carries more than 300,000 clones, about 89% of them seen once, and the ten largest clones take roughly 5%.

The specimen comprised peripheral blood, sampled in a trial of Ad26.COV2.S vaccine versus placebo. This TCR came from a person between 18 and 60 years old who received the Ad26.COV2.S COVID-19 vaccine or a placebo. The chain joins TRBV28 to TRBJ1-3; D uncertain. CDR3 region: CASSLAGNTIYF. In DNA form, the CDR3 reads TGTGCCAGCAGTTTAGCTGGAAACACCATATATTTT.